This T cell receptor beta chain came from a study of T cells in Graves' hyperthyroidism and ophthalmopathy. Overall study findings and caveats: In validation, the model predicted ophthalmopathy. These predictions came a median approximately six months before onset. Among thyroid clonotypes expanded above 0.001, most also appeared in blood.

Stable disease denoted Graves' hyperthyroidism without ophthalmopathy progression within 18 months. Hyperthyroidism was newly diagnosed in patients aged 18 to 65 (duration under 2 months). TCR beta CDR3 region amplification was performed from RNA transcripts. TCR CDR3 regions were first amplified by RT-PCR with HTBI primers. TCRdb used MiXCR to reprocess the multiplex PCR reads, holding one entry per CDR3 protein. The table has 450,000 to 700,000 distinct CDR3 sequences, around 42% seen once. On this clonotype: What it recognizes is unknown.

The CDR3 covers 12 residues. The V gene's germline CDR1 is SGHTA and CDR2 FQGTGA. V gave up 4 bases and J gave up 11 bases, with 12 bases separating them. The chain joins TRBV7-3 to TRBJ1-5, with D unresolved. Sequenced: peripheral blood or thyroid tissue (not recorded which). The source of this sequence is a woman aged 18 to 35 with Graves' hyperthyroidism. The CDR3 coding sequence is TGTGCCAGCAGCTCAATGGGGTGGACCCAGCATTTT. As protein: CASSSMGWTQHF.